Presented here are 14 T cell receptor beta chains from one specimen sequenced in a study of OX40 agonist ivuxolimab in advanced cancers. Profiled with immunoSEQ multiplex PCR; TCRdb holds only in-frame clones, not every one. The table lists fewer than 90,000 clones, roughly 86% of them singletons. The material was CD4+ or CD8+ T cells sorted from blood, obtained in a trial of the OX40 agonist ivuxolimab. The source is an adult with an advanced solid tumor such as melanoma, head and neck, liver or kidney cancer.

The rearrangement joins TRBV5-1 to TRBJ1-1, with TRBD1 matching over 7 bases. CDR3 length: 14 residues. V lost 5 bases, J lost 8 bases, and 12 bases stayed unmatched. Per the germline V gene, CDR1 is SGHRS and CDR2 is YFSETQ. The DNA of the CDR3 is TGCGCCAGCAGAATTGCCTACAGGGGAACGGAAGCTTTCTTT. Its translation is CASRIAYRGTEAFF.

The chain links TRBV5-4 to TRBJ2-5; D possibly corresponds to TRBD1 (7 bases). Trimming pared 4 bases from V and 5 bases from J, leaving 21 bases between. CDR1 SGHNT and CDR2 YYREEE come from the germline V gene (reference sequence). The CDR3 totals 16 residues. This chain's CDR3 is CASSPGGGHSGETQYF. CDR3 DNA: TGTGCCAGCAGCCCAGGAGGGGGCCATAGTGGGGAGACCCAGTACTTC.

V usage is TRBV7-2 and J usage is TRBJ2-5, with 9 bases that match TRBD1. The CDR3 loop spans 14 amino acids. CDR1 is SGHTA, CDR2 FQGNSA, per germline. V shed 5 bases, J shed 5 bases, and the junction held 6 bases outside the gene matches. CDR3 amino acids: CASSNPGTGETQYF. CDR3 bases: TGTGCCAGCAGCAACCCCGGGACAGGGGAGACCCAGTACTTC. Filled out from reference TRBV7-2 and TRBJ2-5, the complete variable domain reads GAGVSQSPSNKVTEKGKDVELRCDPISGHTALYWYRQSLGQGLEFLIYFQGNSAPDKSGLPSDRFSAERTGGSVSTLTIQRTQQEDSAVYLCASSNPGTGETQYFGPGTRLLVL.

The chain uses TRBV7-3 and TRBJ1-2, with no clear D. This CDR3 is built from 12 residues. Looked up from germline, CDR1 is SGHTA and CDR2 is FQGTGA. V gave up 1 base and J gave up 8 bases, with 8 bases separating them. CDR3 bases: TGTGCCAGCAGCTTAAATGGAGCAGGCTACACCTTC. The encoded protein is CASSLNGAGYTF.

CDR3 in DNA: TGTGCCAGCAATAGTTTTGGGTCAAATTCACCCCTCCACTTT. Encoded protein: CASNSFGSNSPLHF. J is TRBJ1-6 and V is TRBV28; unclear D gene. The germline V gene encodes CDR1 MDHEN and CDR2 SYDVKM. CDR3 length: 14 amino acids. V was cut by 7 bases and J by 7 bases, with 14 bases left in between.

This rearrangement joins TRBV10-1 to TRBJ2-2; D is undetermined. CDR1 WNHNN and CDR2 SYGVQD come from the germline V gene (reference sequence). CDR3 length equals 13 residues. Trimming removed 4 bases at V and 6 bases at J, with 9 bases between. CDR3 amino acids: CASSVISSGELFF. DNA of the CDR3: TGCGCCAGCAGTGTCATAAGCTCCGGGGAGCTGTTTTTT.

The genes are TRBV5-1 and TRBJ1-4; TRBD1 matches at 10 bases. In germline, CDR1 is SGHRS, CDR2 YFSETQ. Trimming at V came to 4 bases and at J to 7 bases, leaving 4 bases not matched to a gene. The CDR3 is made up of 14 amino acids. CDR3 residues: CASSDGDRGEKLFF. The CDR3 nucleotides read TGCGCCAGCAGCGACGGGGACAGGGGTGAAAAACTGTTTTTT.

The chain joins TRBV4-2 to TRBJ1-4; D remains unclear. Per germline, CDR1 LGHNA and CDR2 YNFKEQ. The CDR3 extends over 18 amino acids. V was pared by 0 bases and J by 3 bases, with 17 bases between. The CDR3 reads CASSQDPPTSASNEKLFF. The CDR3 DNA follows: TGTGCCAGCAGCCAAGATCCACCTACCTCAGCGTCTAATGAAAAACTGTTTTTT.

The chain couples TRBV5-1 to TRBJ1-1, with D perhaps matching TRBD1 (5 bases). The CDR3 contains 14 residues. Germline values: CDR1 SGHRS, CDR2 YFSETQ. The V and J ends lost 0 bases and 5 bases respectively, with 11 bases between them. This CDR3 is CASSLGQGRTEAFF. As DNA, the CDR3 is TGCGCCAGCAGCTTGGGGCAGGGAAGGACTGAAGCTTTCTTT.

This chain links TRBV18 with TRBJ1-1; 7 nucleotides align to TRBD1. V dropped 3 bases and J dropped 1; count of bases not matched to a gene: 2. The CDR3 length is 14 residues. Per the germline V gene, CDR1 is KGHSH and CDR2 is LQKENI. CDR3 loop: CASSPGDRNTEAFF. The CDR3 coding sequence is TGTGCCAGCTCACCGGGGGACAGGAACACTGAAGCTTTCTTT.

This chain connects TRBV4-3 to TRBJ1-3; D is undetermined. Germline CDR1 is LGHNA and CDR2 is YSLEER. This CDR3 contains 14 residues. V lost 1 base and J lost 7, with 11 bases in between. The CDR3 bases are TGCGCCAGCAGCCAAGCGCGGCTCGGTAACACCATATATTTT. It yields the protein CASSQARLGNTIYF.

The V gene is TRBV7-4, the J gene TRBJ2-7; D perhaps matches TRBD1 (5 bases). CDR1 and CDR2 (germline): SGHVT, SQSDAQ. The CDR3 sequence is 13 residues long. Trimming shortened V by 6 bases and J by 1 base, and 10 bases separated the two germline ends. DNA of the CDR3: TGTGCCAGCAGTGCGGACACGTCCTACGAGCAGTACTTC. This codes for CASSADTSYEQYF.

This chain joins TRBV5-4 and TRBJ1-1, with TRBD1 matching 10 bases. The germline V gene encodes CDR1 SGHNT and CDR2 YYREEE (reference sequence). The CDR3 runs 16 residues. Unmatched junction bases numbered 9, after V lost 4 bases and J lost 3 bases. CDR3 sequence reads: CASSRETGGADTEAFF. Here the CDR3 DNA reads TGTGCCAGCAGCCGCGAGACAGGGGGCGCTGACACTGAAGCTTTCTTT.

The chain recombines TRBV7-9 with TRBJ2-1, with D perhaps matching TRBD1 (5 bases). V gave up 6 bases and J gave up 4 bases, with 7 bases separating them. CDR1 is SEHNR and CDR2 is FQNEAQ in the germline V gene (reference sequence). This CDR3 is 12 amino acids long. CDR3 residues: CASRQEYNEQFF. The CDR3 nucleotides are TGTGCCAGCAGACAGGAGTACAATGAGCAGTTCTTC. Full variable domain (missing parts from reference TRBV7-9 and TRBJ2-1): DTGVSQNPRHKITKRGQNVTFRCDPISEHNRLYWYRQTLGQGPEFLTYFQNEAQLEKSRLLSDRFSAERPKGSFSTLEIQRTEQGDSAMYLCASRQEYNEQFFGPGTRLTVL.